The entry below describes one TCR beta chain. Antigen specificity is unknown. The data were taken from a study of T-cell memory formation after mild COVID-19. Regarding the study as a whole: For contracting clones, CD4+ ones sat mainly in CM and EM, CD8+ in EMRA.

The CDR3 is 17 amino acids. Trimming stripped 3 bases from V and 5 bases from J, with 22 bases between. In germline, CDR1 is SEHNR, CDR2 FQNEAQ (reference sequence). TCRdb re-called the 5' RACE reads through MiXCR, storing one row per CDR3 protein. Here the sample spans around 370,000 distinct CDR3 sequences, more than 20% being singletons. Specimen: PBMCs or a T cell subset sorted from them (not recorded which). This chain links TRBV7-9 with TRBJ2-5; a possible D gene is TRBD1 (5 bases). The clonotype comes from an adult woman who had mild COVID-19 (a few samples of this study predate the infection). Cell type and time point are not known. The CDR3 sequence: CASSFKGTSRVSETQYF. The CDR3 DNA follows: TGTGCCAGCAGCTTCAAGGGCACCAGCAGGGTTAGTGAGACCCAGTACTTC.